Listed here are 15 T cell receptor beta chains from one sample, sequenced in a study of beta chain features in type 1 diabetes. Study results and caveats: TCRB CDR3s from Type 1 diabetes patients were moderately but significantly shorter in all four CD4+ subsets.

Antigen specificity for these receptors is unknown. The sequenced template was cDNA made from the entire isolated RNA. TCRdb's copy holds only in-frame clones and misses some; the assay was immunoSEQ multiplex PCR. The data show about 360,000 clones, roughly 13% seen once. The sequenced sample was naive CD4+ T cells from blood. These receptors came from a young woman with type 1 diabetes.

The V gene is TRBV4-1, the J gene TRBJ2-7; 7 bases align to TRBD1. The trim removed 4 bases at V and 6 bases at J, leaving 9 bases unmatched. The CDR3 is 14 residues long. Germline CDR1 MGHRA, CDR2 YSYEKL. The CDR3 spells CASSRDRETGEQYF. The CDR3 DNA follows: TGCGCCAGCAGCCGTGACAGGGAAACCGGCGAGCAGTACTTC.

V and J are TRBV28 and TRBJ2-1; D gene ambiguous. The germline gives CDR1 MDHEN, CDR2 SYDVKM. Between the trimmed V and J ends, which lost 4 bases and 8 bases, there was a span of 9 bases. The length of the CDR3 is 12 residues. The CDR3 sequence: CASSSSSHEQFF. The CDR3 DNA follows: TGTGCCAGCAGTTCGTCGAGTCATGAGCAGTTCTTC.

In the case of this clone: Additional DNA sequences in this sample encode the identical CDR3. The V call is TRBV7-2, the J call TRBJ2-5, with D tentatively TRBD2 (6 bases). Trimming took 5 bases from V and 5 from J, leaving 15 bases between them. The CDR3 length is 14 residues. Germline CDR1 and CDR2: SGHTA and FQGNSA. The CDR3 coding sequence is TGTGCCAGCAGCGGCCAGTCAGGGAGGGAGACCCAGTACTTC. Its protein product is CASSGQSGRETQYF. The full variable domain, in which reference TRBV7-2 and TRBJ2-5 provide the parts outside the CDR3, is GAGVSQSPSNKVTEKGKDVELRCDPISGHTALYWYRQSLGQGLEFLIYFQGNSAPDKSGLPSDRFSAERTGGSVSTLTIQRTQQEDSAVYLCASSGQSGRETQYFGPGTRLLVL.

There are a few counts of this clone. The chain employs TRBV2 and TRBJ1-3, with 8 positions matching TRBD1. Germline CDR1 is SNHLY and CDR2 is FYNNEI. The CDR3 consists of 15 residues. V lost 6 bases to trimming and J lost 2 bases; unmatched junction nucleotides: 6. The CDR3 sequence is CASRAGQATGNTIYF. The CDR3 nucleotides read TGTGCCAGCAGAGCGGGACAGGCGACTGGAAACACCATATATTTT.

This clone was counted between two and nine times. The CDR3 protein is CASSHYSGTGGSYEQYF. The CDR3 bases are TGCGCCAGCAGCCATTATTCCGGGACAGGGGGCTCCTACGAGCAGTACTTC. V and J are TRBV4-3 and TRBJ2-7; 11 bases line up with TRBD1. V was pared by 3 bases and J by 0 bases, with 7 bases of the junction left unmatched. Germline V gene sequence: CDR1 LGHNA, CDR2 YSLEER. The CDR3 extends over 17 amino acids.

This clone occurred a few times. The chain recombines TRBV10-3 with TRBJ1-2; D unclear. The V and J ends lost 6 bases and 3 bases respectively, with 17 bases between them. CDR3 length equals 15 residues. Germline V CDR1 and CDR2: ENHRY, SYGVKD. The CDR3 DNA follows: TGTGCCATCAGCGGTAGTGGGAGCCTCGACTATGGCTACACCTTC. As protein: CAISGSGSLDYGYTF.

This CDR3 reads CASSQDLLVVGEGQYF. CDR3 nucleotides: TGCGCCAGCAGCCAAGATTTACTGGTAGTCGGAGAGGGGCAGTATTTT. This rearrangement joins TRBV4-3 to TRBJ2-3; D may be TRBD2 (5 bases). This CDR3 has 16 residues. Looked up from germline, CDR1 is LGHNA and CDR2 is YSLEER. Trimming pared 0 bases from V and 11 bases from J, leaving 21 bases between.

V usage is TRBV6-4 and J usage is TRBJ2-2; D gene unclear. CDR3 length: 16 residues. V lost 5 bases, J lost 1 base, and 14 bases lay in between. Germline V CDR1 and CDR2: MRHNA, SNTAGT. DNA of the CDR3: TGTGCCAGCAGTCTCGAGGCCGACTTGAACACCGGGGAGCTGTTTTTT. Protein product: CASSLEADLNTGELFF.

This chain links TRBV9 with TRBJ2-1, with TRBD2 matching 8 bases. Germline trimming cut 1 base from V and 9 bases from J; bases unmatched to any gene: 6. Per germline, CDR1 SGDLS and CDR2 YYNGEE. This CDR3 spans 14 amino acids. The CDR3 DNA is TGTGCCAGCAGCGTAATTGCGGGAGGTAGTGAGCAGTTCTTC. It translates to CASSVIAGGSEQFF.

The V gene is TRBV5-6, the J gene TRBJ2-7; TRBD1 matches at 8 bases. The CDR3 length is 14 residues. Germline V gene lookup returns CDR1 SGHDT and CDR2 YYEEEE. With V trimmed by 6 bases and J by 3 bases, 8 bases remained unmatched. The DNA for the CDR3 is TGTGCCAGCATCCGGACAGGGCCTAGCTACGAGCAGTACTTC. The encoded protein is CASIRTGPSYEQYF. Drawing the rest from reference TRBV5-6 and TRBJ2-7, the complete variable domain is DAGVTQSPTHLIKTRGQQVTLRCSPKSGHDTVSWYQQALGQGPQFIFQYYEEEERQRGNFPDRFSGHQFPNYSSELNVNALLLGDSALYLCASIRTGPSYEQYFGPGTRLTVT.

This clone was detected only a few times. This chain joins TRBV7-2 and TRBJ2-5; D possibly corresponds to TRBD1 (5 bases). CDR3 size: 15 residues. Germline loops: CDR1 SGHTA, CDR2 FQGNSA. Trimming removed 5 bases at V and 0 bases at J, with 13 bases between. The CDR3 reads CASSPRTRHQETQYF. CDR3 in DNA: TGTGCCAGCAGCCCTCGGACAAGACACCAAGAGACCCAGTACTTC.

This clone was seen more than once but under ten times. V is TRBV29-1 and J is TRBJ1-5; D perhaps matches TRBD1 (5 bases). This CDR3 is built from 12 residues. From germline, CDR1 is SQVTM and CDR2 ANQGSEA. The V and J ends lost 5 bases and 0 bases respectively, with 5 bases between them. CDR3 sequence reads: CSVQGSNQPQHF. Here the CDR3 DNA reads TGCAGCGTTCAGGGTAGCAATCAGCCCCAGCATTTT.

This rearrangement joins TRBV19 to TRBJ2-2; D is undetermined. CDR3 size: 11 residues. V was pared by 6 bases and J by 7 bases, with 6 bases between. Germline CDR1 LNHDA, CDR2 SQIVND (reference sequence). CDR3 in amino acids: CASSSYGELFF. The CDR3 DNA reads TGTGCCAGTAGCTCCTACGGGGAGCTGTTTTTT.

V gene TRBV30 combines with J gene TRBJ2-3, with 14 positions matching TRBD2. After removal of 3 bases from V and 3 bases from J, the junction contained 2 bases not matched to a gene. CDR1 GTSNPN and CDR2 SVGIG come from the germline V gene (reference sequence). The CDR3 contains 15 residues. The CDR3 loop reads CAWRRTSGRTDTQYF. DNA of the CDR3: TGTGCCTGGAGGCGGACTAGCGGGAGGACAGATACGCAGTATTTT.

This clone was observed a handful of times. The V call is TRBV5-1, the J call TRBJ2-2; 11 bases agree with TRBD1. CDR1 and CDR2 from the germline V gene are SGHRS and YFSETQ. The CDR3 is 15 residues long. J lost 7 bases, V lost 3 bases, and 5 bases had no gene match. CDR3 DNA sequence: TGCGCCAGCAGCTCGGACAGGGGGCCAATCGGGGAGCTGTTTTTT. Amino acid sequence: CASSSDRGPIGELFF.